The following is a T cell receptor beta chain sequence with its context. Its antigen remains unidentified. This sample was included in a study of cytomegalovirus exposure and HLA in healthy donors. The study's findings and limits: Among TCR beta chains, those listed as cytomegalovirus-associated numbered about 160. Rare TCR sequences dominated, though some public TCRs recurred in many donors. Presence/absence analyses assumed roughly uniform sequencing depth across donors, which may not hold.

Between the trimmed V and J ends, which lost 1 base and 5 bases, there was a span of 11 bases. The CDR3 covers 15 residues. CDR1 is SEHNR, CDR2 FQNEAQ, per germline (reference sequence). Researchers ran the PCR with 60 Vbeta and 13 Jbeta primers. Original handling: The authors later counted roughly 79 million unique TCR beta chains, 9 million to 12 million of them shared. TCRdb's copy holds only in-frame clones and misses some; the assay was immunoSEQ multiplex PCR. V and J calls and clone size are those listed in that table; D and trimming were worked out from the DNA. Seen here are some 130,000 clones, over 60% observed once, and the top ten hold approximately 1%.

The sample consisted of PBMCs. The sequence came from a human donor in good health. The genes are TRBV7-9 and TRBJ2-2; D possibly corresponds to TRBD1 (6 bases). The DNA of the CDR3 is TGTGCCAGCAGCTTAGACCAGGGGCGGACCGGGGAGCTGTTTTTT. As protein: CASSLDQGRTGELFF.